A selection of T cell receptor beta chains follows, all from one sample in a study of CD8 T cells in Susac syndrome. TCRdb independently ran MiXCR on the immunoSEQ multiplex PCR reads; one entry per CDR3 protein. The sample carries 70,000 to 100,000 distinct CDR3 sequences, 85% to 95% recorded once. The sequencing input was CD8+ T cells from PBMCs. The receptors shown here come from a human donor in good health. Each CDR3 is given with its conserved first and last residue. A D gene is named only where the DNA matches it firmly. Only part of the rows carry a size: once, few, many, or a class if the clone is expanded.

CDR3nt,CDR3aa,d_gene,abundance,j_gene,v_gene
TGTGCCAGCAGTGAGGGGGGGGGAAATTCACCCCTCCACTTT,CASSEGGGNSPLHF,-,-,TRBJ1-6,TRBV2
TGTGCCAGCAGCGTAGGCGATGACCAAGAGACCCAGTACTTC,CASSVGDDQETQYF,-,-,TRBJ2-5,TRBV9
TGTGCCAGCACCCCCTGGTTGGGGACAGGGCCTCCACATACGCAGTATTTT,CASTPWLGTGPPHTQYF,TRBD1,-,TRBJ2-3,TRBV9
TGTGCCAGCAGTGAAATCCCGCCCGAGCAGTACTTC,CASSEIPPEQYF,-,-,TRBJ2-7,TRBV6-1
TGCAGTGCTAGAGGGACTTGGGACTCCTACGAGCAGTACTTC,CSARGTWDSYEQYF,-,once,TRBJ2-7,TRBV20-1
TGCAGCGTTGAAGATCTGGGACTAGCGGGACAAGAGACCCAGTACTTC,CSVEDLGLAGQETQYF,TRBD2,-,TRBJ2-5,TRBV29-1
TGCGCCAGCAGCCAAGGATCGGGGCTGGACACTGAAGCTTTCTTT,CASSQGSGLDTEAFF,-,-,TRBJ1-1,TRBV4-1
TGTGCCAGCAGGGGCGGCGGGATCTCCTACAATGAGCAGTTCTTC,CASRGGGISYNEQFF,-,-,TRBJ2-1,TRBV13
TGTGCCAGCAGCCACCTCGAGGGGCCCACCTTC,CASSHLEGPTF,-,-,TRBJ1-2,TRBV9
TGCGCCAGCAGCCAAGAGCAGGGGGCCAGAGAGACCCAGTACTTC,CASSQEQGARETQYF,TRBD1,-,TRBJ2-5,TRBV4-1
TGCAGTGCTAAACCTTTTAGCGGGGGGGTAGCCAAAAACATTCAGTACTTC,CSAKPFSGGVAKNIQYF,TRBD2,-,TRBJ2-4,TRBV20-1
TGTGCCAGCAGCGCATCGGACAGAGGTTATGGCTACACCTTC,CASSASDRGYGYTF,-,-,TRBJ1-2,TRBV4-2
TGTGCCAGTAGTCCCCTGGAGGGGGTCTCCTACGAGCAGTACTTC,CASSPLEGVSYEQYF,-,-,TRBJ2-7,TRBV19
TGTGCCAGTAGTATGGCGCGACAGCTGAACACTGAAGCTTTCTTT,CASSMARQLNTEAFF,-,-,TRBJ1-1,TRBV19
TGTGCCAGCAGCCCCTCCCCCGGGGCAGGGCACTACGAGCAGTACTTC,CASSPSPGAGHYEQYF,-,-,TRBJ2-7,TRBV11-2
TGCGCCAGCAGCTTGGTTGGTGACAACTATGGCTACACCTTC,CASSLVGDNYGYTF,-,-,TRBJ1-2,TRBV5-1
TGTGCCAGCAGCCAAGATGTACGGCTAGCGGGGTACCAAGAGACCCAGTACTTC,CASSQDVRLAGYQETQYF,TRBD2,-,TRBJ2-5,TRBV3-1
TGTGCCAGCAACCCGACAGGAATAGCGGGTGGCTACACCTTC,CASNPTGIAGGYTF,-,-,TRBJ1-2,TRBV27